These 15 T cell receptor beta chains share one sample of origin, sequenced in a study of T cells in Graves' hyperthyroidism and ophthalmopathy. What was amplified from RNA transcripts were TCR beta CDR3 regions. The TCR CDR3 was amplified in a first-round RT-PCR using the HTBI primer set. MiXCR, applied by TCRdb to the multiplex PCR reads, yields one record per CDR3 protein. This sample has around 700,000 distinct CDR3 sequences, with under 45% found just once. Sequenced: blood. These receptors came from a woman between 35 and 50 years old with Graves' hyperthyroidism.

The chain joins TRBV7-9 to TRBJ2-7; perhaps D is TRBD1 or TRBD2 (5 bases each). This CDR3 is 13 amino acids long. With 2 bases removed from V and 5 bases from J, the gap between germline ends came to 10 bases. Germline CDR1 SEHNR, CDR2 FQNEAQ (reference sequence). This chain's CDR3 is CASSLQGRDEQYF. For the CDR3, the DNA is TGTGCCAGCAGCTTACAGGGACGGGACGAGCAGTACTTC.

The chain joins TRBV6-1 to TRBJ2-7; 8 nucleotides agree with TRBD1. V lost 11 bases, J lost 5 bases, and 8 bases stayed unmatched. Germline V lookup: CDR1 MNHNS, CDR2 SASEGT. The CDR3 extends over 12 amino acids. CDR3 bases: TGTGCCCGCCTGACAGGGGCTGACGAGCAGTACTTC. Residues: CARLTGADEQYF.

This chain connects TRBV25-1 to TRBJ2-2, with D possibly matching TRBD2 (6 bases). The V and J ends lost 6 bases and 1 base respectively, with 12 bases between them. The CDR3 is 15 residues long. Germline V gene data show CDR1 as MGHDK and CDR2 as SYGVNS. The CDR3 reads CASSPSGENTGELFF. DNA of the CDR3: TGTGCCAGCAGCCCGTCGGGGGAGAACACCGGGGAGCTGTTTTTT.

This clonotype has only a few counts. The V and J genes are TRBV6-4 and TRBJ1-6; D is perhaps TRBD1 (5 bases). The germline gives CDR1 MRHNA, CDR2 SNTAGT. This CDR3 is built from 15 residues. Trimming removed 3 bases from V and 10 bases from J, with 16 bases in between. The CDR3 is CASSESRDDASPLHF. The CDR3 DNA follows: TGTGCCAGCAGTGAGTCCCGGGACGATGCATCACCCCTCCACTTT.

The genes are TRBV12-3 or TRBV12-4 and TRBJ1-4, with a tentative D call TRBD1 (5 bases). The CDR3 sequence is 18 residues long. V lost 0 bases and J 5 bases, leaving 19 bases between the germline ends. The CDR3 is CASSLARSVGGFNEKLFF. In nucleotides, the CDR3 is TGTGCCAGCAGTTTAGCTCGGAGCGTTGGGGGGTTCAATGAAAAACTGTTTTTT.

In nucleotides, the CDR3 is TGTGCCAGCAGCTTAGCGGCAGGGCCTACTAGCAATCAGCCCCAGCATTTT. As protein: CASSLAAGPTSNQPQHF. The chain recombines TRBV7-3 with TRBJ1-5; a possible D gene is TRBD1 (5 bases). Per the germline V gene, CDR1 is SGHTA and CDR2 is FQGTGA. Trimming shortened V by 2 bases and J by 0 bases, and 14 bases separated the two germline ends. This CDR3 contains 17 residues. The variable domain in full, completed from reference TRBV7-3 and TRBJ1-5, reads GAGVSQTPSNKVTEKGKYVELRCDPISGHTALYWYRQSLGQGPEFLIYFQGTGAADDSGLPNDRFFAVRPEGSVSTLKIQRTERGDSAVYLCASSLAAGPTSNQPQHFGDGTRLSIL.

In its sample, this clonotype was seen a few times. The rearrangement joins TRBV19 to TRBJ2-7; D is unresolved. The CDR3 totals 15 residues. Trimming stripped 5 bases from V and 2 bases from J, with 16 bases between. Germline V gene lookup returns CDR1 LNHDA and CDR2 SQIVND (reference sequence). The CDR3 region has the DNA TGTGCCAGTAGTTCAACGGCGAGCCTACCCTACGAGCAGTACTTC. The encoded protein is CASSSTASLPYEQYF.

In this sample, this clonotype turned up many times. The rearrangement links TRBV10-3 to TRBJ2-5; 7 bases agree with TRBD2. The V segment lost 3 bases and the J segment 4 bases; nucleotides outside the gene matches: 8. Germline V gene sequence: CDR1 ENHRY, CDR2 SYGVKD. The CDR3 spans 15 residues. DNA for the CDR3: TGTGCCATCAGTGAAGTTCGGGGGGAAGGAGAGACCCAGTACTTC. Translating it yields CAISEVRGEGETQYF.

This clonotype was observed a single time. The chain links TRBV19 to TRBJ1-5; TRBD1 aligns across 10 bases. Germline loops: CDR1 LNHDA, CDR2 SQIVND (reference sequence). V lost 10 bases to trimming and J lost 5 bases; unmatched junction nucleotides: 8. The CDR3 totals 14 residues. The CDR3 protein is CATRDRGQYQPQHF. The CDR3 bases are TGTGCCACCCGGGACAGGGGTCAATATCAGCCCCAGCATTTT.

As DNA, the CDR3 is TGCAGTGCTATGGGGGGTTCGCAGGCGCATCAGCCCCAGCATTTT. As protein: CSAMGGSQAHQPQHF. The J gene is TRBJ1-5, the V gene TRBV20-1; D possibly corresponds to TRBD1 (5 bases). The CDR3 totals 15 residues. Germline V gene lookup returns CDR1 DFQATT and CDR2 SNEGSKA (reference sequence). V lost 4 bases to trimming and J lost 5 bases, with 18 bases between them.

The V and J genes are TRBV20-1 and TRBJ1-4; D perhaps matches TRBD1 (5 bases). The CDR3 totals 13 residues. In germline, CDR1 is DFQATT, CDR2 SNEGSKA (reference sequence). The V gene lost 7 bases and the J gene lost 8 bases, with 17 bases spanning the gap. The CDR3 here is CSGGGGVGEKLFF. CDR3 coding DNA: TGCAGTGGCGGGGGGGGGGTGGGGGAAAAACTGTTTTTT.

On this clonotype: At one boundary the junction diverges from the germline segment, which might be a read error. The rearrangement links TRBV7-7 to TRBJ1-3; D gene unclear. CDR1 is SSHAT, CDR2 FNYEAQ, per germline (reference sequence). The CDR3 is made up of 14 amino acids. CDR3 in DNA: TGTGCTAGCAGCTTGACGGAAGACGGAAACACCATATATTTT. Translating it yields CASSLTEDGNTIYF.

This chain links TRBV7-6 with TRBJ2-5, with 7 bases that match TRBD2. CDR3 length equals 14 residues. V lost 3 bases, J lost 3 bases, and 4 bases stayed unmatched. Looked up from germline, CDR1 is SGHVS and CDR2 is FNYEAQ. As DNA, the CDR3 is TGTGCCAGCAGCTTGGCAGCGGGGAAAGAGACCCAGTACTTC. Protein product: CASSLAAGKETQYF.

This chain connects TRBV6-1 to TRBJ2-5, with D perhaps TRBD1 or TRBD2 (5 bases each). V was pared by 6 bases and J by 5 bases, with 16 bases between. The CDR3 spans 14 residues. CDR1 MNHNS and CDR2 SASEGT come from the germline V gene. The CDR3 loop reads CASRPEGRGETQYF. The CDR3 DNA sequence: TGTGCCAGCAGGCCCGAGGGGCGCGGCGAGACCCAGTACTTC.

This clonotype was detected only a few times. Compared with germline, one end of the junction differs, possibly owing to a read error. The chain carries TRBV11-1 and TRBJ1-6, with D possibly being TRBD1 (6 bases). Germline V gene sequence: CDR1 SGHAT, CDR2 FQDESV (reference sequence). The CDR3 sequence is 14 residues long. The CDR3, as DNA: TGCGCCAGCGGACCTTTTACAGGGTTTTCACCCCTCCACTTT. Translating gives CASGPFTGFSPLHF.